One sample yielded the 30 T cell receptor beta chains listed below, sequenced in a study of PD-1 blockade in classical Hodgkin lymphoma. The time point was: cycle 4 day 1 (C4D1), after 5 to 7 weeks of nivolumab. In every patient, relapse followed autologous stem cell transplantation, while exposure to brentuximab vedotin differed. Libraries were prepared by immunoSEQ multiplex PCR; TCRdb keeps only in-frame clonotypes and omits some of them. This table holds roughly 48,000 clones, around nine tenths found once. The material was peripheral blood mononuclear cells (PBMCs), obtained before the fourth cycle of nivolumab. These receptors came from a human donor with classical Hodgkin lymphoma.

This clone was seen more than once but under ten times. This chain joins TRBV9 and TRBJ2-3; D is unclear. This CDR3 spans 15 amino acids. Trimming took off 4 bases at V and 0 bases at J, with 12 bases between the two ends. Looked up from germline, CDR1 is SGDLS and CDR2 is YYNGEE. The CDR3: CASSPFSRSTDTQYF. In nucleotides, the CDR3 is TGTGCCAGCAGCCCTTTTAGCAGAAGCACAGATACGCAGTATTTT. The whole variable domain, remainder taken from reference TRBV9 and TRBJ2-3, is DSGVTQTPKHLITATGQRVTLRCSPRSGDLSVYWYQQSLDQGLQFLIQYYNGEERAKGNILERFSAQQFPDLHSELNLSSLELGDSALYFCASSPFSRSTDTQYFGPGTRLTVL.

Written as DNA, the CDR3 is TGTGCCAGCAGCTCTTTGGCGGCCTTCTACAATGAGCAGTTCTTC. This gives the protein CASSSLAAFYNEQFF. The V call is TRBV7-2, the J call TRBJ2-1; no clear D. Germline CDR1 and CDR2: SGHTA and FQGNSA. Trimming stripped 4 bases from V and 3 bases from J, with 13 bases between. The CDR3 loop spans 15 amino acids.

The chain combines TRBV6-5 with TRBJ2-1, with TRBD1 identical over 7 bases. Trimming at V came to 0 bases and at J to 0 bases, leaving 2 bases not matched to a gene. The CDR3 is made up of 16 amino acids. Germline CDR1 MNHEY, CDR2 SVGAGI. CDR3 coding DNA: TGTGCCAGCAGTTACTCGACAGGGAGCTCCTACAATGAGCAGTTCTTC. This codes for CASSYSTGSSYNEQFF.

The CDR3 bases are TGTGCCAGCAGCTTGGACAGGGGGTGGACCGGGGAGCTGTTTTTT. Its protein product is CASSLDRGWTGELFF. The chain employs TRBV5-4 and TRBJ2-2; 8 nucleotides line up with TRBD1. The CDR3 length is 15 residues. The ends lost 0 bases at V and 5 bases at J; junction bases unmatched: 3. The germline V gene has CDR1 SGHNT and CDR2 YYREEE (reference sequence). Filled out from reference TRBV5-4 and TRBJ2-2, the complete variable domain reads ETGVTQSPTHLIKTRGQQVTLRCSSQSGHNTVSWYQQALGQGPQFIFQYYREEENGRGNFPPRFSGLQFPNYSSELNVNALELDDSALYLCASSLDRGWTGELFFGEGSRLTVL.

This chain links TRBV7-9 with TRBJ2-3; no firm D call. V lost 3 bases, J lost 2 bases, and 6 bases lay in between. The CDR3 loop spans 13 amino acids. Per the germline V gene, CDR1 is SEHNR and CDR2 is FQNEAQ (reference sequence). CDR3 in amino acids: CASSFTLTDTQYF. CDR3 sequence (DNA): TGTGCCAGCAGCTTCACTCTCACAGATACGCAGTATTTT. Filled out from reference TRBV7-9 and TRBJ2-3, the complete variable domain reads DTGVSQNPRHKITKRGQNVTFRCDPISEHNRLYWYRQTLGQGPEFLTYFQNEAQLEKSRLLSDRFSAERPKGSFSTLEIQRTEQGDSAMYLCASSFTLTDTQYFGPGTRLTVL.

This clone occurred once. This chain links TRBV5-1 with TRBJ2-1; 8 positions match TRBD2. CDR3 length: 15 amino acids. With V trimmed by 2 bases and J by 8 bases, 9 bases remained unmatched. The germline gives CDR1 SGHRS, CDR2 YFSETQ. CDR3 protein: CASSFSAAGVDEQFF. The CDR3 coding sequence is TGCGCCAGCAGCTTTTCGGCAGCGGGAGTCGATGAGCAGTTCTTC.

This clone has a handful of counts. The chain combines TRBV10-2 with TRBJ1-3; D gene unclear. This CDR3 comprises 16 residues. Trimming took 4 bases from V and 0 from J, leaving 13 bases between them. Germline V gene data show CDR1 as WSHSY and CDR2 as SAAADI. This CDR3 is CASSVDWPASGNTIYF. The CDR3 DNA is TGCGCCAGCAGTGTGGATTGGCCCGCCTCTGGAAACACCATATATTTT.

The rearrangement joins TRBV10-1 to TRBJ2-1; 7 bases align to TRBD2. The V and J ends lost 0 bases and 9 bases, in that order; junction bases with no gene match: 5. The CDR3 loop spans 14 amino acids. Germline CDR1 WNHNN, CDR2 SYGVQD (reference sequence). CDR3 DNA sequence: TGCGCCAGCAGTGAGTCCCCGGCGGGAGTTGAGCAGTTCTTC. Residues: CASSESPAGVEQFF.

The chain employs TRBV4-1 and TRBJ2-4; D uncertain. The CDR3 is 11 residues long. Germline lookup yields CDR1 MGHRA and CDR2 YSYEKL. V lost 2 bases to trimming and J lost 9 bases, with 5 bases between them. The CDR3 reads CASSQTSIQYF. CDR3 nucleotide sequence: TGCGCCAGCAGCCAAACCTCCATTCAGTACTTC.

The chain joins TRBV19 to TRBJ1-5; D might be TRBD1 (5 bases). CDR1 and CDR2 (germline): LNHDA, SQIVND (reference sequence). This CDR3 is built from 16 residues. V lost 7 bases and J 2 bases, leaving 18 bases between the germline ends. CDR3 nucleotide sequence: TGTGCCAGTAATACTGACGGGGGATCTGGCAATCAGCCCCAGCATTTT. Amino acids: CASNTDGGSGNQPQHF.

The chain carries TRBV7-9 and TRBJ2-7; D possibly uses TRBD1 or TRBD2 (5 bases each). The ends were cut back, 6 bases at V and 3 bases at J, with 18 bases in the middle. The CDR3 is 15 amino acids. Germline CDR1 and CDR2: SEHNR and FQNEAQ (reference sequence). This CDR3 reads CASSSGTLGLYEQYF. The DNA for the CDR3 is TGTGCCAGCAGTTCAGGGACGCTGGGGCTCTACGAGCAGTACTTC.

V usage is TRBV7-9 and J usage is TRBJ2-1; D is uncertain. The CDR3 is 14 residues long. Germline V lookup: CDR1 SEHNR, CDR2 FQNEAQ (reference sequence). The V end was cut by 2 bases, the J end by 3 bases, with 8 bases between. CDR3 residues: CASSLTASYNEQFF. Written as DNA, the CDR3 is TGTGCCAGCAGCTTAACGGCTAGCTACAATGAGCAGTTCTTC.

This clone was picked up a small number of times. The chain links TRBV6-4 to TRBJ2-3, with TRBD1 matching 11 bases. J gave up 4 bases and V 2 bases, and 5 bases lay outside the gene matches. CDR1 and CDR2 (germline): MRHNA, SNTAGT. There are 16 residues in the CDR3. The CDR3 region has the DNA TGTGCCAGCAGTGACGACCCGGGACAGGGGGCAGATACGCAGTATTTT. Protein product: CASSDDPGQGADTQYF.

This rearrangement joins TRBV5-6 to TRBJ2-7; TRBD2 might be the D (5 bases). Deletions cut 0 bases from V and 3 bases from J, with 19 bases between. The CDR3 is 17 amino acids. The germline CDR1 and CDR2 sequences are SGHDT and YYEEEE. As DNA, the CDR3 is TGTGCCAGCAGCTTGGGCCTAGCCACCGCGGTTGGCTACGAGCAGTACTTC. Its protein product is CASSLGLATAVGYEQYF.

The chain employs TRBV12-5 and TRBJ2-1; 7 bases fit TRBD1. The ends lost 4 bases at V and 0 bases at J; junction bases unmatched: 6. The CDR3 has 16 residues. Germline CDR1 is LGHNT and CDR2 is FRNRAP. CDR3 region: CASGSGQVGSYNEQFF. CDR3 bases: TGTGCTAGTGGTTCCGGACAGGTAGGCTCCTACAATGAGCAGTTCTTC.

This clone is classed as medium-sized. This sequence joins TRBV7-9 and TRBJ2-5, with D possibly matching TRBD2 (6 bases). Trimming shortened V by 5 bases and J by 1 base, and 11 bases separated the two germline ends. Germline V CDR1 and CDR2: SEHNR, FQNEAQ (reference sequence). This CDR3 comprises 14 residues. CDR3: CASSPRGAQETQYF. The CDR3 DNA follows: TGTGCCAGCAGCCCGCGGGGAGCCCAAGAGACCCAGTACTTC.

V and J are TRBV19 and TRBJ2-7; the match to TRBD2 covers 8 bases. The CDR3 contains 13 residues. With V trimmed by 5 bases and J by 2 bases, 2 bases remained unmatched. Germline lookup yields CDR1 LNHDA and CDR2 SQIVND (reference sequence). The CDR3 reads CASSWREAYEQYF. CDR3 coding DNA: TGTGCCAGTAGTTGGCGGGAGGCCTACGAGCAGTACTTC.

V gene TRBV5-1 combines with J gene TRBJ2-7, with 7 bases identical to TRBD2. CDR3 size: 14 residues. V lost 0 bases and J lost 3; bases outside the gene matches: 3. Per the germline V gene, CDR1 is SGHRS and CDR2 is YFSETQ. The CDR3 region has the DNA TGCGCCAGCAGCTTGGGCGGGAGTGGCTACGAGCAGTACTTC. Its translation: CASSLGGSGYEQYF.

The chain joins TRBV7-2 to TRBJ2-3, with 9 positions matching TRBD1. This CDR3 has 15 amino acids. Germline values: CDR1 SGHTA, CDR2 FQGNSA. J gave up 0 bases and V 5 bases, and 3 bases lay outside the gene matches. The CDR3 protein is CASSETGGSTDTQYF. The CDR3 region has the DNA TGTGCCAGCAGCGAGACAGGGGGGAGCACAGATACGCAGTATTTT.

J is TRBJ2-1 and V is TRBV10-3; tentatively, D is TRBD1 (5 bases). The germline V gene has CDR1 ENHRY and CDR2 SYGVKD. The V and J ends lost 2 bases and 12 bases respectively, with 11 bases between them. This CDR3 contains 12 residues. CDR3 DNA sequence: TGTGCCATCAGTGAGAGAAGGGGAAGGCAGTTCTTC. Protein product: CAISERRGRQFF.

CDR3 sequence: CASSSSGTGHYGYTF. Written as DNA, the CDR3 is TGTGCCAGCAGCTCCTCCGGGACAGGGCACTATGGCTACACCTTC. V and J are TRBV7-9 and TRBJ1-2; 9 positions agree with TRBD1. Germline V gene sequence: CDR1 SEHNR, CDR2 FQNEAQ (reference sequence). The CDR3 is made up of 15 amino acids. Losses at the gene ends were 4 bases for V and 3 bases for J; bases not matched to a gene: 6.

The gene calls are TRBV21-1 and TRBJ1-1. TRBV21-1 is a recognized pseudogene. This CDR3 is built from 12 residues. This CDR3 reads CACLDGLAEAFF. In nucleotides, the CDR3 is TGTGCCTGTTTGGACGGGTTGGCTGAAGCTTTCTTT.

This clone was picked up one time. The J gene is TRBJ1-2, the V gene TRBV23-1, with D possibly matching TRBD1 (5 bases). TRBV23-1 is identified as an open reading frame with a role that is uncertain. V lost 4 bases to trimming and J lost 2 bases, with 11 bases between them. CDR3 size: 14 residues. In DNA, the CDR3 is TGCGCCAGCAGTCTCCCGGGGGGGAACTATGGCTACACCTTC. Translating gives CASSLPGGNYGYTF.

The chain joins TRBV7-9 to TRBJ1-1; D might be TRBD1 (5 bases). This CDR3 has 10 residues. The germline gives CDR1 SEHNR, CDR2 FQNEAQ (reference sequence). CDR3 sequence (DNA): TGTGCTATCGGGGGCACTGAAGCTTTCTTT. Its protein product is CAIGGTEAFF.

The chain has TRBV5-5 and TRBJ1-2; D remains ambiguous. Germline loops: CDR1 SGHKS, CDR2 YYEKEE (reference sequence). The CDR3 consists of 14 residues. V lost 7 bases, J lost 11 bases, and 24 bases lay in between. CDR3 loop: CASEREGSFGLYTF. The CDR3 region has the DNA TGTGCCAGCGAGAGGGAGGGCAGTTTCGGCCTTTACACCTTC.

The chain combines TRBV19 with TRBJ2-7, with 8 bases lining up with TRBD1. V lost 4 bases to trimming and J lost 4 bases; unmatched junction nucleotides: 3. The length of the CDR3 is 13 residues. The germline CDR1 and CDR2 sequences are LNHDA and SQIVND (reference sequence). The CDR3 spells CASSRQGKYEQYF. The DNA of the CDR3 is TGTGCCAGTAGTAGACAGGGGAAGTACGAGCAGTACTTC. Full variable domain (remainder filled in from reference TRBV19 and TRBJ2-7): DGGITQSPKYLFRKEGQNVTLSCEQNLNHDAMYWYRQDPGQGLRLIYYSQIVNDFQKGDIAEGYSVSREKKESFPLTVTSAQKNPTAFYLCASSRQGKYEQYFGPGTRLTVT.

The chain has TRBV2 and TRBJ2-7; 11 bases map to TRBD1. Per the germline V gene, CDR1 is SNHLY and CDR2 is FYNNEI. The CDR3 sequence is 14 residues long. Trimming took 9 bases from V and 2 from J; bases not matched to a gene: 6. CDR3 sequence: CASVRDRGTYEQYF. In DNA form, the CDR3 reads TGTGCCAGTGTCCGGGACAGGGGGACCTACGAGCAGTACTTC. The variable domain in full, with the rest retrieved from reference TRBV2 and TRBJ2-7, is EPEVTQTPSHQVTQMGQEVILRCVPISNHLYFYWYRQILGQKVEFLVSFYNNEISEKSEIFDDQFSVERPDGSNFTLKIRSTKLEDSAMYFCASVRDRGTYEQYFGPGTRLTVT.

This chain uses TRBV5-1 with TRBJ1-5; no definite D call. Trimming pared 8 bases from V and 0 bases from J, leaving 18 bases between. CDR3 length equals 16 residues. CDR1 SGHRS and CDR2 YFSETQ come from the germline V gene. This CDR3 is CAREDPGLLSNQPQHF. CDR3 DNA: TGCGCCAGGGAGGACCCTGGACTCCTTAGCAATCAGCCCCAGCATTTT.

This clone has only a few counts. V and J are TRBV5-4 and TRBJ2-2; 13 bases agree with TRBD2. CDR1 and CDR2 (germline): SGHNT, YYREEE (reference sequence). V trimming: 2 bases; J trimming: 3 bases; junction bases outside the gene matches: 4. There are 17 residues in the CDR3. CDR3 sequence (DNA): TGTGCCAGCAGCTTCGGACTAGCGGGAGCCTACACCGGGGAGCTGTTTTTT. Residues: CASSFGLAGAYTGELFF.

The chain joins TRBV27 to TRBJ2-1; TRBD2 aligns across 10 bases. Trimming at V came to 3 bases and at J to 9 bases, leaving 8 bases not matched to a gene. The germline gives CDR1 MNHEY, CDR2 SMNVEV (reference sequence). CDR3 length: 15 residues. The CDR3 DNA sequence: TGTGCCAGCAGTTTTTTGCCTAGCGGGAGTGTTGAGCAGTTCTTC. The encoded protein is CASSFLPSGSVEQFF.